These 17 T cell receptor beta chains originate from one sample sequenced in a study of Graves' ophthalmopathy and Graves' hyperthyroidism. The authors amplified TCR beta CDR3 regions from RNA transcripts. RT-PCR with HTBI primers came first, then second-round multiplex PCR. In TCRdb, the multiplex PCR reads were re-called with MiXCR into one record per CDR3 protein. The data show some 200,000 distinct CDR3 sequences, roughly 29% seen once. The sequenced sample was peripheral blood. All receptors derive from a man in his fifties with Graves' ophthalmopathy.

This chain joins TRBV12-5 and TRBJ2-7, with D perhaps TRBD1 (5 bases). CDR3 length equals 14 residues. V was pared by 5 bases and J by 3 bases, with 14 bases between. Germline assignment: CDR1 LGHNT and CDR2 FRNRAP. The DNA for the CDR3 is TGTGCTAGTGGTGAACAGGAAAGGCTCTACGAGCAGTACTTC. Translating gives CASGEQERLYEQYF.

This clonotype has ten or more counts. The chain joins TRBV19 to TRBJ2-5; D unresolved. The germline V gene has CDR1 LNHDA and CDR2 SQIVND (reference sequence). CDR3 length: 15 amino acids. The V gene lost 5 bases and the J gene lost 10 bases, with 23 bases spanning the gap. The CDR3 is CASSSESPGFGDQYF. In DNA, the CDR3 is TGTGCCAGTAGTTCGGAGTCCCCTGGGTTTGGCGACCAGTACTTC.

This clonotype appeared many times. CDR3 sequence reads: CSATGQGVDTGELFF. CDR3 nucleotides: TGCAGTGCAACCGGACAGGGCGTTGACACCGGGGAGCTGTTTTTT. The rearrangement joins TRBV20-1 to TRBJ2-2; 8 bases align to TRBD1. The J segment lost 3 bases and the V segment lost 6 bases, leaving 9 bases of the junction unmatched. Per germline, CDR1 DFQATT and CDR2 SNEGSKA (reference sequence). The CDR3 is 15 amino acids.

This clonotype came up many times. This CDR3 is CASSQLAGGRETQYF. CDR3 coding DNA: TGTGCCAGCAGCCAACTAGCGGGAGGGCGGGAGACCCAGTACTTC. The chain carries TRBV12-3 or TRBV12-4 and TRBJ2-5; TRBD2 matches 13 bases. Germline trimming cut 6 bases from V and 5 bases from J; bases unmatched to any gene: 6. This CDR3 region has 15 residues.

In its sample, this clonotype was seen many times. The chain is built from TRBV11-2 and TRBJ2-5; 8 nucleotides agree with TRBD1. Unmatched junction bases numbered 3, after V lost 4 bases and J lost 5 bases. The CDR3 extends over 13 amino acids. CDR1 and CDR2 from the germline V gene are SGHAT and FQNNGV. The CDR3 nucleotides read TGTGCCAGCAGCTCTCAGGGGGCGGAGACCCAGTACTTC. Translating it yields CASSSQGAETQYF. The full variable domain, with the rest looked up from reference TRBV11-2 and TRBJ2-5, is EAGVAQSPRYKIIEKRQSVAFWCNPISGHATLYWYQQILGQGPKLLIQFQNNGVVDDSQLPKDRFSAERLKGVDSTLKIQPAKLEDSAVYLCASSSQGAETQYFGPGTRLLVL.

This clonotype appeared many times. The chain joins TRBV5-1 to TRBJ2-7; TRBD1 matches 7 bases. CDR1 and CDR2 (germline): SGHRS, YFSETQ. CDR3 length: 15 residues. The V segment lost 4 bases and the J segment 3 bases; nucleotides outside the gene matches: 10. CDR3 coding DNA: TGCGCCAGCAGCGGTAGACAGGGTCTGAGCTACGAGCAGTACTTC. Its translation is CASSGRQGLSYEQYF. Filled out from reference TRBV5-1 and TRBJ2-7, the complete variable domain reads KAGVTQTPRYLIKTRGQQVTLSCSPISGHRSVSWYQQTPGQGLQFLFEYFSETQRNKGNFPGRFSGRQFSNSRSEMNVSTLELGDSALYLCASSGRQGLSYEQYFGPGTRLTVT.

The genes are TRBV6-1 and TRBJ2-7, with 7 bases lining up with TRBD1. With 7 bases clipped from V and 0 bases from J, the junction kept 6 bases outside the gene matches. There are 14 residues in the CDR3. Germline V gene data show CDR1 as MNHNS and CDR2 as SASEGT. The CDR3 here is CASTTDRDSYEQYF. The CDR3 DNA follows: TGTGCCAGCACTACCGACAGGGACTCCTACGAGCAGTACTTC.

This clonotype was seen ten or more times. The CDR3 DNA is TGTGCCAGCAGTCCCGGGACAGGAAAAAACATTCAGTACTTC. This encodes CASSPGTGKNIQYF. The chain links TRBV12-3 or TRBV12-4 to TRBJ2-4; TRBD1 matches at 8 bases. The CDR3 is 14 amino acids. V gave up 5 bases and J gave up 4 bases; unmatched junction bases: 4.

This clonotype was found a few times. The chain recombines TRBV25-1 with TRBJ1-6; 8 nucleotides match TRBD1. Germline V gives CDR1 MGHDK, CDR2 SYGVNS. The CDR3 extends over 16 amino acids. Trimming took 5 bases from V and 6 from J; bases not matched to a gene: 9. The CDR3 loop is CASSLSRTGRNSPLHF. CDR3 nucleotide sequence: TGTGCCAGCAGTCTATCCCGGACAGGGCGTAATTCACCCCTCCACTTT.

At least ten counts were recorded for this clonotype. The chain combines TRBV7-9 with TRBJ2-7; 15 bases agree with TRBD2. Germline V gene sequence: CDR1 SEHNR, CDR2 FQNEAQ (reference sequence). This CDR3 is built from 16 residues. With V trimmed by 2 bases and J by 3 bases, 2 bases remained unmatched. The CDR3 DNA is TGTGCCAGCAGCTTATGGACTAGCGGGAGGGACTACGAGCAGTACTTC. Protein sequence: CASSLWTSGRDYEQYF. Full variable domain (outside the CDR3, taken from reference TRBV7-9 and TRBJ2-7): DTGVSQNPRHKITKRGQNVTFRCDPISEHNRLYWYRQTLGQGPEFLTYFQNEAQLEKSRLLSDRFSAERPKGSFSTLEIQRTEQGDSAMYLCASSLWTSGRDYEQYFGPGTRLTVT.

This chain uses TRBV19 with TRBJ2-5, with 10 positions matching TRBD2. CDR1 is LNHDA and CDR2 is SQIVND in the germline V gene (reference sequence). The CDR3 has 17 residues. V lost 3 bases and J lost 3; bases outside the gene matches: 10. CDR3 region: CASSMPRTSGSKETQYF. Written as DNA, the CDR3 is TGTGCCAGTAGTATGCCCAGGACTAGCGGTAGCAAAGAGACCCAGTACTTC.

This clonotype was recorded at least ten times. The chain combines TRBV30 with TRBJ1-2; the D is unclear. Germline-derived CDR1 and CDR2 are GTSNPN and SVGIG (reference sequence). The CDR3 length is 12 residues. V gave up 1 base and J gave up 8 bases, with 11 bases separating them. The CDR3 region is CAWSAQQSGYTF. The CDR3 DNA reads TGTGCCTGGAGTGCCCAACAAAGCGGCTACACCTTC.

V and J are TRBV29-1 and TRBJ2-7; TRBD1 matches 7 bases. CDR1 and CDR2 from the germline V gene are SQVTM and ANQGSEA. The CDR3 loop spans 12 amino acids. The trim removed 7 bases at V and 6 bases at J, leaving 9 bases unmatched. The CDR3 spells CSGGGRGREQYF. CDR3 coding DNA: TGCAGCGGAGGGGGCAGGGGTCGCGAGCAGTACTTC.

This clonotype was detected many times. The chain links TRBV12-3 or TRBV12-4 to TRBJ1-5; tentative D call: TRBD1 (5 bases). The CDR3 totals 14 residues. Trimming shortened V by 7 bases and J by 7 bases, and 17 bases separated the two germline ends. The CDR3 loop reads CASNLGGDGQPQHF. The CDR3 DNA reads as TGTGCCAGCAACCTGGGGGGGGATGGCCAGCCCCAGCATTTT.

The gene calls are TRBV11-2 and TRBJ2-5; no clear D gene. V gave up 2 bases and J gave up 0 bases, with 7 bases separating them. The CDR3 contains 14 residues. Germline CDR1 is SGHAT and CDR2 is FQNNGV. The chain's CDR3 is CASSLRANQETQYF. The CDR3 coding sequence is TGTGCCAGCAGCTTAAGGGCAAACCAAGAGACCCAGTACTTC.

This clonotype came up many times. This chain links TRBV14 with TRBJ1-1, with D possibly being TRBD1 (6 bases). V was clipped by 4 bases and J by 6 bases, with 12 bases between them. CDR1 is SGHDN, CDR2 FVKESK, per germline. The CDR3 sequence is 13 residues long. CDR3 DNA: TGTGCCAGCAGCCGGGACATCTACGCTGAAGCTTTCTTT. Amino acid sequence: CASSRDIYAEAFF. The full variable domain, in which reference TRBV14 and TRBJ1-1 provide the parts outside the CDR3, is EAGVTQFPSHSVIEKGQTVTLRCDPISGHDNLYWYRRVMGKEIKFLLHFVKESKQDESGMPNNRFLAERTGGTYSTLKVQPAELEDSGVYFCASSRDIYAEAFFGQGTRLTVV.

This clonotype appeared many times. The V gene is TRBV6-5, the J gene TRBJ1-5; D gene uncertain. V was cut by 7 bases and J by 5 bases, with 9 bases left in between. Germline lookup yields CDR1 MNHEY and CDR2 SVGAGI. This CDR3 has 12 amino acids. This chain's CDR3 is CASTGRYQPQHF. Written as DNA, the CDR3 is TGTGCCAGCACGGGCAGATATCAGCCCCAGCATTTT.